Sequencing of this TCR beta chain was carried out in a study of blood T cells in healthy people across ages. The CDR3 has 15 residues. The germline V gene has CDR1 MNHEY and CDR2 SVGAGI. The V gene end was trimmed by 2 bases and the J gene end by 5 bases; junction bases not matched to a gene: 7. The second PCR ran about 6 to 12 cycles with a sample-barcoded 5' primer and J-beta primers. MiXCR, run by TCRdb on the 5' RACE reads, gives a single entry per CDR3 protein. This sample has around 790,000 distinct CDR3 sequences; roughly 44% occur once, and the top ten carry approximately 20%. Sequenced: blood. V is TRBV6-5 and J is TRBJ2-3; 7 bases line up with TRBD1. The receptor was isolated from a man between 60 and 70 years old in good health. The CDR3 bases are TGTGCCAGCAGTTACGGACAGGTCCCCGGAGATACGCAGTATTTT. Its protein product is CASSYGQVPGDTQYF.